This TCR beta chain is drawn from a study of blood T cell repertoires in COVID-19 (dated by TCRdb to 2019 to 2021). Study-wide context: Samples from collaborators originated in the United States, Italy and Spain and spanned both the acute and convalescent phases of COVID-19. Samples came from the ongoing ImmuneRACE study (first 160 participants) plus 1,254 subjects from 6 global collaborators. A de-identified subject ID, COVID-19 status, age in years and sex were almost always included in the sample metadata. The material from the prospective study consisted of cDNA or gDNA derived from T cells, B-cell-depleted T cells, or PBMCs. Where available, HLA class I and class II types were obtained from metadata supplied by the sample provider rather than from assay-based typing. The repertoires were released in a freely available public database intended as a resource for research on the immune response to SARS-CoV-2. The dataset comprised deeply sampled blood TCRbeta repertoires from subjects exposed to, actively infected with, or recovered from COVID-19.

In regard to this clone: Its cognate antigen has yet to be identified. Within one base of it there is no much larger clone, and no base qualities were kept.

TCRbeta CDR3 regions were amplified from genomic DNA by means of the immunoSEQ Assay, a bias-controlled multiplex PCR. The original methods were these. Within the assay, amplification of reference gene primers was used to estimate how many nucleated cells each sample contained. Sequence reads were collapsed and filtered to measure the absolute abundance of every unique TCRbeta CDR3 rearrangement. Productive Simpson clonality was computed per sample as the square root of Simpson's diversity index over productive rearrangements. TCRdb retrieved this table from immuneACCESS and kept in-frame rearrangements only. Not all clones are present; in checked studies, unresolved V genes account for under half, and no reason is known for the remainder. D and trimming were read from the DNA, whereas the V and J calls and clone size are those reported in that table. In this sample the table shows around 23,000 clones, roughly 91% of which occur a single time. Jointly, the top ten make up less than 10% of the sample.

The collaborating institutions used their own protocols to collect whole blood in K2EDTA tubes. Collaborator samples were shipped for TCRbeta analysis as frozen whole blood, isolated PBMCs, or DNA extracted from either sample type. Trimming takes 6 bases from V and 8 bases from J, and the germline ends sit 19 bases apart. CDR1 MNHEY and CDR2 SVGAGI were looked up in the germline V gene. Including cysteine and phenylalanine, the CDR3 has 15 amino acids. The sequence is cut down to CDR3 DNA, 45 bases in frame from base 1. Here is what the overall study found, with its caveats: Clinical and demographic metadata were provided uncurated, with the amount varying by source and participant.

The chain is encoded by TRBV6-5 joined to TRBJ1-4; the D gene is not confidently resolved. This clonotype originated in a man aged 45-60 years with active COVID-19. The sequencing input was peripheral blood. The CDR3 here reads CASRGSRVGGEKLFF. In nucleotides, the sequence is TGTGCCAGCAGAGGCAGCCGGGTCGGTGGGGAAAAACTGTTTTTT.